A single sample gave rise to the 32 T cell receptor beta chains below, sequenced in a study of T cell repertoires in cytomegalovirus infection. Using its own MiXCR run on the reads, TCRdb lists one record per CDR3 protein. The sample contains almost 500,000 distinct CDR3 sequences, approximately 10% of which appear only once. The material sequenced was PBMCs. The receptors stem from a human donor in good health (CMV status not recorded). Some clones in this sample may be carry-over from other donors' samples.

This clonotype was detected ten times or more. This chain links TRBV19 with TRBJ2-7, with 11 bases lining up with TRBD1. Germline CDR1 is LNHDA and CDR2 is SQIVND (reference sequence). The CDR3 contains 13 residues. Trimming removed 10 bases from V and 3 bases from J; junction bases left unmatched: 5. The CDR3 DNA sequence: TGTGCCACCTCAGGGACAGGGGGCTACGAGCAGTACTTC. It yields the protein CATSGTGGYEQYF.

This clonotype was seen repeatedly, ten times or more. CDR3 in amino acids: CASSLEAGRNEQYF. CDR3 nucleotide sequence: TGCGCCAGCAGCTTGGAGGCAGGGAGGAACGAGCAGTACTTC. The chain combines TRBV5-1 with TRBJ2-7; possible D gene TRBD2, 6 bases. Per germline, CDR1 SGHRS and CDR2 YFSETQ. The CDR3 length is 14 residues. Trimming removed 0 bases from V and 5 bases from J, with 12 bases in between.

This clonotype was detected ten times or more. The gene calls are TRBV28 and TRBJ2-7; possible D gene TRBD2, 6 bases. Trimming removed 10 bases from V and 0 bases from J, with 16 bases in between. This CDR3 contains 14 residues. Germline loops: CDR1 MDHEN, CDR2 SYDVKM. CDR3 sequence: CATWGGGGSYEQYF. The CDR3 DNA reads TGTGCCACCTGGGGTGGGGGAGGCTCCTACGAGCAGTACTTC.

This clonotype was recorded many times. V is TRBV7-2 and J is TRBJ2-3, with 8 positions matching TRBD1. Germline CDR1 reads SGHTA; CDR2 reads FQGNSA. There are 14 residues in the CDR3. The ends lost 5 bases at V and 3 bases at J; junction bases unmatched: 4. This CDR3 is CASSDRGATDTQYF. The CDR3 nucleotides are TGTGCCAGCAGCGACAGGGGTGCGACAGATACGCAGTATTTT.

This clonotype was detected a few times. The chain combines TRBV4-2 with TRBJ2-7; unclear D gene. The V and J ends lost 1 base and 6 bases respectively, with 13 bases between them. The length of the CDR3 is 14 residues. CDR1 is LGHNA and CDR2 is YNFKEQ in the germline V gene. This CDR3 reads CASSQGKMVREQYF. CDR3 nucleotides: TGTGCCAGCAGCCAAGGGAAAATGGTTCGCGAGCAGTACTTC.

This clonotype occurred many times. This sequence joins TRBV5-4 and TRBJ2-4; D is possibly TRBD1 (6 bases). V lost 5 bases to trimming and J lost 6 bases, with 15 bases between them. The V gene's germline CDR1 is SGHNT and CDR2 YYREEE (reference sequence). The CDR3 has 14 amino acids. The CDR3 nucleotides are TGTGCCAGCAGACATGGGGGCGAGGGAAACATTCAGTACTTC. Amino acids: CASRHGGEGNIQYF.

The chain employs TRBV6-6 and TRBJ2-1; the D gene is possibly TRBD1 (5 bases). Trimming pared 8 bases from V and 1 base from J, leaving 18 bases between. CDR3 length: 16 residues. Germline V gene data show CDR1 as MNHNY and CDR2 as SVGAGI (reference sequence). The CDR3 bases are TGTGCCAGCGGTAAGCAGGACACAGTATCCTACAATGAGCAGTTCTTC. Encoded protein: CASGKQDTVSYNEQFF.

The chain has TRBV28 and TRBJ1-5; D remains unclear. This CDR3 has 13 amino acids. V was cut by 3 bases and J by 6 bases, with 9 bases left in between. Germline V gene data show CDR1 as MDHEN and CDR2 as SYDVKM. CDR3 sequence reads: CASSFIRSQPQHF. CDR3 DNA: TGTGCCAGCAGTTTTATCCGTAGTCAGCCCCAGCATTTT.

The chain has TRBV2 and TRBJ2-2; TRBD1 aligns across 7 bases. The CDR3 has 15 residues. Germline CDR1 reads SNHLY; CDR2 reads FYNNEI. Trimming removed 5 bases from V and 3 bases from J; junction bases left unmatched: 6. The CDR3 protein is CASSSDRTYTGELFF. In DNA, the CDR3 is TGTGCCAGCAGTTCGGACAGGACTTACACCGGGGAGCTGTTTTTT.

This clonotype appeared many times. The chain links TRBV28 to TRBJ1-2; unclear D gene. Trimming cost V 3 bases and J 5 bases, with 4 bases left between them. This CDR3 is 11 amino acids long. Germline V lookup: CDR1 MDHEN, CDR2 SYDVKM. The CDR3 DNA sequence: TGTGCCAGCAGTTTCACATATGGCTACACCTTC. Translating it yields CASSFTYGYTF.

The chain couples TRBV29-1 to TRBJ2-3; 16 nucleotides match TRBD2. CDR3 length: 14 residues. Germline assignment: CDR1 SQVTM and CDR2 ANQGSEA. The junction had 3 bases not matched to a gene; V was cut back by 7 bases and J by 5 bases. CDR3 amino acids: CSGGLAGGIDTQYF. CDR3 bases: TGCAGCGGGGGACTAGCGGGAGGGATAGATACGCAGTATTTT.

Regarding this clonotype: This could be a read error, since a much larger clone is one nucleotide away. The chain recombines TRBV29-1 with TRBJ2-1; weak D call: TRBD2 (7 bases). Germline-derived CDR1 and CDR2 are SQVTM and ANQGSEA. The CDR3 runs 15 residues. V was trimmed by 6 bases and J by 11 bases, leaving 26 bases between them. The CDR3 spells CSVPGGQGTLNKQFF. For the CDR3, the DNA is TGCAGCGTGCCCGGGGGGCAGGGGACCCTAAACAAGCAGTTCTTC.

This clonotype was recorded a few times. The rearrangement uses TRBV27 and TRBJ2-7; D might be TRBD1 (6 bases). The V end lost 3 bases, the J end lost 6 bases, and 9 bases lay between the germline ends. CDR3 length equals 12 residues. Germline CDR1 is MNHEY and CDR2 is SMNVEV (reference sequence). CDR3 protein: CASSFQGTEQYF. The CDR3 DNA follows: TGTGCCAGCAGTTTCCAGGGGACCGAGCAGTACTTC.

This clonotype was seen at least ten times. This rearrangement joins TRBV7-2 to TRBJ1-5; D is perhaps TRBD1 (5 bases). V lost 1 base and J lost 2, with 12 bases in between. Germline V gene lookup returns CDR1 SGHTA and CDR2 FQGNSA. The CDR3 totals 16 residues. This chain's CDR3 is CASSLERGIGNQPQHF. DNA of the CDR3: TGTGCCAGCAGCTTAGAACGGGGGATTGGCAATCAGCCCCAGCATTTT.

In its sample, this clonotype was seen many times. The V call is TRBV5-6, the J call TRBJ1-3; 8 positions agree with TRBD1. V lost 4 bases, J lost 4 bases, and 7 bases stayed unmatched. Germline-derived CDR1 and CDR2 are SGHDT and YYEEEE. The CDR3 is 15 residues long. The CDR3 DNA is TGTGCCAGCAGCGACCCGACAGGGGCAGGAAACACCATATATTTT. It specifies CASSDPTGAGNTIYF.

This clonotype appeared many times. This chain links TRBV12-3 or TRBV12-4 with TRBJ1-1; D uncertain. The CDR3 runs to 14 residues. Trimming left V 6 bases short and J 1 base short, with 12 bases between. CDR3 bases: TGTGCCAGCAGCCCAAGGCCAAGGAACACTGAAGCTTTCTTT. As protein: CASSPRPRNTEAFF.

This clonotype has at least ten counts. The junction departs from germline at one end; a sequencing error may be responsible. The CDR3: CASSLAGVPSGELFF. In nucleotides, the CDR3 is TGTGCTAGCAGCTTAGCGGGAGTCCCTTCCGGGGAGCTGTTTTTT. The chain uses TRBV7-7 and TRBJ2-2; 9 bases fit TRBD2. CDR1 and CDR2 from the germline V gene are SSHAT and FNYEAQ (reference sequence). This CDR3 spans 15 amino acids.

This clonotype showed up many times. The chain links TRBV19 to TRBJ2-2; no reliable D call. The CDR3 is 14 residues long. Trimming left V 6 bases short and J 10 bases short, with 18 bases between. Germline values: CDR1 LNHDA, CDR2 SQIVND (reference sequence). The CDR3 DNA follows: TGTGCCAGTAGCAGTAATCCCGGCCCCGAGGAGCTGTTTTTT. Translated, it gives CASSSNPGPEELFF.

This clonotype has a count of ten or more. This chain links TRBV10-3 with TRBJ2-3; the D gene is possibly TRBD2 (5 bases). The germline V and J ends were trimmed by 7 bases and 0 bases, with 17 bases remaining between them. This CDR3 contains 16 residues. Germline assignment: CDR1 ENHRY and CDR2 SYGVKD. CDR3 sequence: CAIKPSGSPSTDTQYF. CDR3 nucleotides: TGTGCCATCAAACCAAGCGGTAGTCCTAGCACAGATACGCAGTATTTT.

The chain carries TRBV5-4 and TRBJ1-4, with D unresolved. Trimming took off 2 bases at V and 5 bases at J, with 13 bases between the two ends. CDR1 is SGHNT, CDR2 YYREEE, per germline (reference sequence). CDR3 size: 15 residues. This CDR3 reads CASSLALDGNEKLFF. CDR3 bases: TGTGCCAGCAGCTTAGCTCTGGACGGGAATGAAAAACTGTTTTTT.

Ten or more counts support this clonotype. The V and J genes are TRBV7-2 and TRBJ2-7; D possibly corresponds to TRBD2 (6 bases). The germline V gene has CDR1 SGHTA and CDR2 FQGNSA. V was clipped by 1 base and J by 3 bases, with 13 bases between them. The CDR3 spans 15 residues. CDR3 amino acids: CASSLGGDSVYEQYF. The CDR3 DNA reads TGTGCCAGCAGCTTAGGGGGGGACTCAGTCTACGAGCAGTACTTC.

J is TRBJ2-5 and V is TRBV20-1; TRBD1 agrees at 8 bases. The CDR3 length is 13 residues. The germline gives CDR1 DFQATT, CDR2 SNEGSKA (reference sequence). V lost 1 base and J lost 7; bases outside the gene matches: 5. CDR3 sequence (DNA): TGCAGTGCTAGAGGTGGACAGGGCACGACCCAGTACTTC. Its translation is CSARGGQGTTQYF.

A few counts support this clonotype. Possible read error: a much larger clone is one base away. The V gene is TRBV28, the J gene TRBJ2-5; 10 nucleotides match TRBD1. Germline assignment: CDR1 MDHEN and CDR2 SYDVKM. Trimming removed 7 bases from V and 5 bases from J; junction bases left unmatched: 16. This CDR3 comprises 17 residues. CDR3 amino acids: CASNSQVPDRGVETQYF. CDR3 in DNA: TGTGCCAGCAATTCACAGGTCCCGGACAGGGGGGTGGAGACCCAGTACTTC.

This clonotype was seen a single time. This chain connects TRBV9 to TRBJ2-1, with D possibly TRBD2 on 7 matching bases. V was cut by 4 bases and J by 5 bases, with 16 bases left in between. The length of the CDR3 is 15 residues. The germline gives CDR1 SGDLS, CDR2 YYNGEE. The CDR3 region is CASSPQGLADNEQFF. The CDR3 nucleotides read TGTGCCAGCAGCCCCCAGGGGCTAGCGGACAATGAGCAGTTCTTC.

This rearrangement joins TRBV9 to TRBJ2-3; TRBD2 aligns across 13 bases. The CDR3 loop spans 17 amino acids. J gave up 2 bases and V 0 bases, and 3 bases lay outside the gene matches. Germline-derived CDR1 and CDR2 are SGDLS and YYNGEE. The CDR3 nucleotides are TGTGCCAGCAGCGTAGGACTAGCGGGAGGCAACACAGATACGCAGTATTTT. Translated, it gives CASSVGLAGGNTDTQYF.

As DNA, the CDR3 is TGTGCCAGCAGTTACTCGAGGGGGGGGACCAGCAATCAGCCCCAGCATTTT. Protein: CASSYSRGGTSNQPQHF. The chain employs TRBV6-6 and TRBJ1-5, with D maybe TRBD1 (6 bases). V was cut by 0 bases and J by 1 base, with 13 bases left in between. The CDR3 is 17 amino acids. Per the germline V gene, CDR1 is MNHNY and CDR2 is SVGAGI (reference sequence).

This clonotype appeared a few times. The chain links TRBV4-1 to TRBJ2-3; TRBD1 aligns across 7 bases. The V gene's germline CDR1 is MGHRA and CDR2 YSYEKL. The CDR3 extends over 16 amino acids. The V and J ends lost 0 bases and 10 bases, in that order; junction bases with no gene match: 13. CDR3 sequence: CASSQELRQGVKAQYF. DNA of the CDR3: TGCGCCAGCAGCCAAGAGTTGAGACAGGGAGTTAAAGCGCAGTATTTT.

The chain employs TRBV20-1 and TRBJ2-3, with 12 bases identical to TRBD2. Germline lookup yields CDR1 DFQATT and CDR2 SNEGSKA (reference sequence). The CDR3 is 14 amino acids. Trimming at V came to 2 bases and at J to 8 bases, leaving 5 bases not matched to a gene. The CDR3 reads CSARPTSGGTTQYF. DNA for the CDR3: TGCAGTGCTAGACCGACTAGCGGGGGAACTACGCAGTATTTT.

This sequence joins TRBV20-1 and TRBJ2-7; 13 bases are a match to TRBD2. Trimming cost V 5 bases and J 5 bases; bases outside gene matches: 3. Germline V CDR1 and CDR2: DFQATT, SNEGSKA (reference sequence). This CDR3 spans 13 amino acids. The CDR3 spells CSAGLAGDHEQYF. In DNA form, the CDR3 reads TGCAGTGCTGGACTAGCGGGAGACCACGAGCAGTACTTC.

V gene TRBV7-9 combines with J gene TRBJ1-6, with D hard to call. Germline V CDR1 and CDR2: SEHNR, FQNEAQ (reference sequence). CDR3 size: 15 residues. V was shortened by 0 bases and J by 2 bases, with 5 bases between the two germline ends. The CDR3 region is CASSLARTYNSPLHF. The DNA of the CDR3 is TGTGCCAGCAGCTTAGCGAGGACCTATAATTCACCCCTCCACTTT.

This clonotype has at least ten counts. V and J are TRBV15 and TRBJ2-1; D is uncertain. V lost 3 bases and J 8 bases, leaving 8 bases between the germline ends. From germline, CDR1 is LNHNV and CDR2 YYDKDF (reference sequence). The CDR3 covers 12 residues. CDR3 coding DNA: TGTGCCACCAGCAGTAGAAGCCATGAGCAGTTCTTC. This translates into CATSSRSHEQFF. Full variable domain (rest looked up from reference TRBV15 and TRBJ2-1): DAMVIQNPRYQVTQFGKPVTLSCSQTLNHNVMYWYQQKSSQAPKLLFHYYDKDFNNEADTPDNFQSRRPNTSFCFLDIRSPGLGDTAMYLCATSSRSHEQFFGPGTRLTVL.

In its sample, this clonotype was seen a few times. The V and J genes are TRBV20-1 and TRBJ2-3, with 15 bases that match TRBD2. Trimming removed 5 bases from V and 0 bases from J; junction bases left unmatched: 6. This CDR3 region has 17 residues. The germline CDR1 and CDR2 sequences are DFQATT and SNEGSKA (reference sequence). Here the CDR3 reads CSAFGLAGGPSTDTQYF. As DNA, the CDR3 is TGCAGTGCTTTTGGACTAGCGGGGGGGCCTAGCACAGATACGCAGTATTTT.